The sequence of this T cell receptor (beta chain) was determined in a study of T cell changes during pregnancy in multiple sclerosis. Sequencing was performed with immunoSEQ multiplex PCR; in TCRdb, only in-frame clones are kept and a portion is missing. The sample has about 69,000 clones; more than 75% are singletons. Germline values: CDR1 SGHKS, CDR2 YYEKEE (reference sequence). The CDR3 runs 15 residues. The V and J ends lost 3 bases and 4 bases, in that order; junction bases with no gene match: 7. The chain is built from TRBV5-5 and TRBJ1-1, with 9 bases lining up with TRBD1. The sequencing here drew on peripheral blood, taken in the third trimester of pregnancy. This sequence was found in a female donor with multiple sclerosis, enrolled in a pregnancy study. This chain's CDR3 is CASSSNRGRITEAFF. The CDR3 nucleotides read TGTGCCAGCAGCTCAAACAGGGGGCGGATCACTGAAGCTTTCTTT. The variable domain in full, completed from reference TRBV5-5 and TRBJ1-1, reads DAGVTQSPTHLIKTRGQQVTLRCSPISGHKSVSWYQQVLGQGPQFIFQYYEKEERGRGNFPDRFSARQFPNYSSELNVNALLLGDSALYLCASSSNRGRITEAFFGQGTRLTVV.